This T cell receptor beta chain was sequenced during a study of blood T cell repertoires in COVID-19. Looking at the study overall: COVID-19 samples from acute and convalescent phases originated in the United States, Italy and Spain.

CDR3 length equals 15 residues. Germline V gives CDR1 MRHNA, CDR2 SNTAGT. As to this clone: Germline is not matched at one junction end, which may reflect a read error.

The repertoire was sequenced with immunoSEQ multiplex PCR; TCRdb's copy has only in-frame clones and lacks some. The top ten hold around 8.4% of the sample, which has 150,000 or so clones, 86% seen once. This sequence was found in a woman in her fifties or sixties with acute or convalescent COVID-19. The gene calls are TRBV6-4 and TRBJ1-1, with 7 nucleotides matching TRBD1. The source material was peripheral blood. The DNA of the CDR3 is TGTGCCAGCAGTAGCCGGGACAGCCCGAGAGCCGCTATGGTCTTT. This codes for CASSSRDSPRAAMVF.